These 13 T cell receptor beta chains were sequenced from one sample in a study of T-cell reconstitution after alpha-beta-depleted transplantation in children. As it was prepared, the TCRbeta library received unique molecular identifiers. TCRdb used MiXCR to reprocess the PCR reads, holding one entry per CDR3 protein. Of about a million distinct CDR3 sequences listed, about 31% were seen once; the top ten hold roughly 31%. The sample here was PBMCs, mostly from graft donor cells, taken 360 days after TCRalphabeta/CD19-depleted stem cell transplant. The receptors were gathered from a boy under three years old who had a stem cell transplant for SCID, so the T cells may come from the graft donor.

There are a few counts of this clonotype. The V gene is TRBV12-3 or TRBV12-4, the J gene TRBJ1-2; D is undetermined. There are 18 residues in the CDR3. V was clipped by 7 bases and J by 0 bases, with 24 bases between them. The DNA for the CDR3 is TGTGCCAGCACCCTTATGGTGGGGTCGGGGTTTTCTAACTATGGCTACACCTTC. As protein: CASTLMVGSGFSNYGYTF.

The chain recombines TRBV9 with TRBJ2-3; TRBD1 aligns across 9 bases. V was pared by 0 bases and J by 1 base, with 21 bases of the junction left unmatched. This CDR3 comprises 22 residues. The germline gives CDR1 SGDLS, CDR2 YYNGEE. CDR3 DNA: TGTGCCAGCAGCGTAGGAATGGGCCTCCGGGACAGGGTAGTAGTAGGCACAGATACGCAGTATTTT. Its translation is CASSVGMGLRDRVVVGTDTQYF.

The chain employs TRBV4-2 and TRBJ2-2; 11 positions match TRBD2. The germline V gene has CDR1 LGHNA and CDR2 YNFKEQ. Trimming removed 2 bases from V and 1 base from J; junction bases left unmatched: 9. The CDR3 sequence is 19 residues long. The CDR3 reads CASSQLLLAGGVNTGELFF. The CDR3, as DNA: TGTGCCAGCAGCCAATTGCTGCTAGCGGGGGGCGTGAACACCGGGGAGCTGTTTTTT.

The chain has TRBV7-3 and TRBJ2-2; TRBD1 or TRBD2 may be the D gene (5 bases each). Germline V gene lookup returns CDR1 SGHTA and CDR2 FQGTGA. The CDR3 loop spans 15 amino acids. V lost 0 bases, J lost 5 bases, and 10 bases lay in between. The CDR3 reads CASSLTGRETGELFF. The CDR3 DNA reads TGTGCCAGCAGCTTAACGGGCAGGGAGACCGGGGAGCTGTTTTTT.

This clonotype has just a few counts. In nucleotides, the CDR3 is TGTGCCAGCAGCCACCGACTAGCGGGGGGGTCGGATGAGCAGTTCTTC. This codes for CASSHRLAGGSDEQFF. The chain combines TRBV4-2 with TRBJ2-1; 14 bases are shared with TRBD2. The V and J ends lost 3 bases and 8 bases, in that order; junction bases with no gene match: 6. Germline CDR1 and CDR2: LGHNA and YNFKEQ. CDR3 size: 16 residues.

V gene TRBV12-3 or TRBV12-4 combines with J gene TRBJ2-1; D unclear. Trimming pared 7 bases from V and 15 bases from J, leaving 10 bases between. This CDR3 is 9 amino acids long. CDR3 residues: CASTLPAFF. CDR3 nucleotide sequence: TGTGCCAGCACTCTCCCCGCGTTCTTC.

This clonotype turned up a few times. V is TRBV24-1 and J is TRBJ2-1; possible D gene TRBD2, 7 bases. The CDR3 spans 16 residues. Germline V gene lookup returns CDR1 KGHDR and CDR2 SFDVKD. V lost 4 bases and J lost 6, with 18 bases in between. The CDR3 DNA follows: TGTGCCACCAGTGAGCCGGGGGGCCATAACTTCAATGAGCAGTTCTTC. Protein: CATSEPGGHNFNEQFF.

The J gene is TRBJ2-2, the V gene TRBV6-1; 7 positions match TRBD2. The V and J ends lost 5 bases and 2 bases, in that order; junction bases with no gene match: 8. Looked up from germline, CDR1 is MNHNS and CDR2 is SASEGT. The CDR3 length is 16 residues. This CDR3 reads CASSRPTSVNTGELFF. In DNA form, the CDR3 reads TGTGCCAGCAGTCGACCCACTAGCGTAAACACCGGGGAGCTGTTTTTT.

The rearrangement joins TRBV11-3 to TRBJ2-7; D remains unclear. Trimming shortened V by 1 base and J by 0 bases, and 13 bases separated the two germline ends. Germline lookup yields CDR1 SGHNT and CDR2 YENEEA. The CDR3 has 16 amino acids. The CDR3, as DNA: TGTGCCAGCAGCTTAGGAGTAGGAGCGCGCTCCTACGAGCAGTACTTC. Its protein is CASSLGVGARSYEQYF.

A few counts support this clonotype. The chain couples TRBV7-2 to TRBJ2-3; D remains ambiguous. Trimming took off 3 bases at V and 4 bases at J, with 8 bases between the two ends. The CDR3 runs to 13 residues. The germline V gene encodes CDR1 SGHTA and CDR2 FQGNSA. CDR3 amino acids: CASSFRSSDTQYF. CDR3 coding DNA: TGTGCCAGCAGCTTTAGATCATCAGATACGCAGTATTTT.

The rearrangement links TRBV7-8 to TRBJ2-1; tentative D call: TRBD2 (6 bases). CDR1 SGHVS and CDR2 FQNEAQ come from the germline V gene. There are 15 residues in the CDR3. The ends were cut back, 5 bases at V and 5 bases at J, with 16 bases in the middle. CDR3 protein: CASSISSATHNEQFF. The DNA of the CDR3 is TGTGCCAGCAGCATCTCTAGCGCCACACACAATGAGCAGTTCTTC.

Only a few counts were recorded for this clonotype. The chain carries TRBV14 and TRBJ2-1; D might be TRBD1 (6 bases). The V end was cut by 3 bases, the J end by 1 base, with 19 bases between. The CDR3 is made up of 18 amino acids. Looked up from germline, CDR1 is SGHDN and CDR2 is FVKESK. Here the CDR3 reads CASSHRQAKGVSYNEQFF. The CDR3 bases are TGTGCCAGCAGCCACCGACAGGCGAAGGGAGTATCCTACAATGAGCAGTTCTTC.

The CDR3 DNA sequence: TGTGCCATCAGTGAAAGGGAAAGGGGTTACGAGCAGTACTTC. Translating gives CAISERERGYEQYF. The chain combines TRBV10-3 with TRBJ2-7; a weak D match, TRBD1 (5 bases). Per the germline V gene, CDR1 is ENHRY and CDR2 is SYGVKD. The CDR3 covers 14 residues. The V and J ends lost 3 bases and 4 bases respectively, with 13 bases between them.